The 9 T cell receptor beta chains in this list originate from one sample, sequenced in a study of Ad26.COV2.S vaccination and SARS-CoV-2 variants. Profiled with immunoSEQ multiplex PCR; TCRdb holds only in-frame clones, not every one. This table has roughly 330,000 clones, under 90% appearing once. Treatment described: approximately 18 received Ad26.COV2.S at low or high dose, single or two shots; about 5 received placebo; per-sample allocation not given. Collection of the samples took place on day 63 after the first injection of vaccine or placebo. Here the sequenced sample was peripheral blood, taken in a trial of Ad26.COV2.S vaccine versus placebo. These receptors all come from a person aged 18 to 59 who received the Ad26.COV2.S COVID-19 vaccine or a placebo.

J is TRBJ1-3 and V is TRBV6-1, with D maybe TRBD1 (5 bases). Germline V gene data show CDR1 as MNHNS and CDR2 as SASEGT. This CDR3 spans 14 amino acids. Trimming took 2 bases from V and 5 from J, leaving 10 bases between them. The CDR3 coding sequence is TGTGCCAGCAGTGAACCGGGACGGAGAAACACCATATATTTT. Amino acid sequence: CASSEPGRRNTIYF.

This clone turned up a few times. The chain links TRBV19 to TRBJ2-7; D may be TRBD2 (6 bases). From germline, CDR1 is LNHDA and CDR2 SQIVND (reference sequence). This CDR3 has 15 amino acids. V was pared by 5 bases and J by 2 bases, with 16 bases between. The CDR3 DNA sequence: TGTGCCAGTAGTTCTGGAGGGACGGGTACCTACGAGCAGTACTTC. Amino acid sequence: CASSSGGTGTYEQYF.

In DNA form, the CDR3 reads TGTGCCAGCAGCTTAGGTCTAGCGGGCGAAAGCTCCTACAATGAGCAGTTCTTC. This encodes CASSLGLAGESSYNEQFF. The chain recombines TRBV13 with TRBJ2-1; 8 nucleotides line up with TRBD2. The CDR3 is 18 residues long. The ends lost 0 bases at V and 0 bases at J; junction bases unmatched: 7. Looked up from germline, CDR1 is PRHDT and CDR2 is FYEKMQ (reference sequence).

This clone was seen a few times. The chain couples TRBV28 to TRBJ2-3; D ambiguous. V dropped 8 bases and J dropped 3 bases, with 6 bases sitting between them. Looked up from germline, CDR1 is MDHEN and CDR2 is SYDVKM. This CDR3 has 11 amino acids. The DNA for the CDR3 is TGTGCCAGCCGAAGAACAGATACGCAGTATTTT. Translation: CASRRTDTQYF.

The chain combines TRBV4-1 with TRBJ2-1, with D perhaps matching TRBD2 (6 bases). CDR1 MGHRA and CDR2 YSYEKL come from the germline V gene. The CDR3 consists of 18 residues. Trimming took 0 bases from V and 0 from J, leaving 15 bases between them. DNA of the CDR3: TGCGCCAGCAGCCAAGAAGGGATAGGGACTGACTCCTACAATGAGCAGTTCTTC. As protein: CASSQEGIGTDSYNEQFF.

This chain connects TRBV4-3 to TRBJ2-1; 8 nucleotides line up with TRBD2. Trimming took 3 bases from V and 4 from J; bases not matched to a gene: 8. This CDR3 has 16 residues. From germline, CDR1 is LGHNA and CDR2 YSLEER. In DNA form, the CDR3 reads TGCGCCAGCAGCCAGATGCGGGGGGCTAGGTACAATGAGCAGTTCTTC. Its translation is CASSQMRGARYNEQFF.

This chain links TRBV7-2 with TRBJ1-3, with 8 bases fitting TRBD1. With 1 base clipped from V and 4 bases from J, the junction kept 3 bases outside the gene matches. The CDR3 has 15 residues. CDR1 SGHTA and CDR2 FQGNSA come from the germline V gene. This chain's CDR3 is CASSLVAGGGNTIYF. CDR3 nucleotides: TGTGCCAGCAGCTTAGTGGCAGGGGGCGGAAACACCATATATTTT.

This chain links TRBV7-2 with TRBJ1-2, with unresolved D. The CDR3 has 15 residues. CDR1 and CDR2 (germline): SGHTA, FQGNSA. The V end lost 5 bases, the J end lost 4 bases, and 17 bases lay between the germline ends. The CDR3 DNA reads TGTGCCAGCAGCCCGACCCACTTCTTGGGCTATGGCTACACCTTC. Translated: CASSPTHFLGYGYTF. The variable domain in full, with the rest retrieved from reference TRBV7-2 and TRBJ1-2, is GAGVSQSPSNKVTEKGKDVELRCDPISGHTALYWYRQSLGQGLEFLIYFQGNSAPDKSGLPSDRFSAERTGGSVSTLTIQRTQQEDSAVYLCASSPTHFLGYGYTFGSGTRLTVV.

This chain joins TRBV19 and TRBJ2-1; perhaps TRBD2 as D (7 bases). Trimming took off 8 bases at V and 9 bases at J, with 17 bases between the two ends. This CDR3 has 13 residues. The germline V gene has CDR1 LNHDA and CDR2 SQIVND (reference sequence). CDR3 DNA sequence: TGTGCCAGTGGCGGGGGCCGCCTTCGTGAGCAGTTCTTC. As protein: CASGGGRLREQFF.